The clone carrying this T cell receptor beta chain was seen a few times. Antigen unknown. The record originates from a study of identical twins. Study-level findings and limits: When twins shared out-of-frame alpha sequences, those sequences had excess low generation probability.

One entry per CDR3 protein, called by TCRdb with MiXCR from the 5' RACE reads. The sample includes about 530,000 distinct CDR3 sequences, over 12% of them seen just once. Germline V gives CDR1 LGHDT, CDR2 YNNKEL (reference sequence). The CDR3 length is 18 residues. Losses at the gene ends were 3 bases for V and 4 bases for J; bases not matched to a gene: 8. A further study also used this sample, focusing on yellow fever vaccine responses in identical twins.

This sequence joins TRBV3-1 and TRBJ2-1; 14 bases align to TRBD2. Specimen: CD4+ T cells sorted from blood. The source is a woman in her late teens or twenties in good health. The DNA of the CDR3 is TGTGCCAGCAGCCAGGGGACTAGCGGGGGCCAGGGGTACAATGAGCAGTTCTTC. Translation: CASSQGTSGGQGYNEQFF.